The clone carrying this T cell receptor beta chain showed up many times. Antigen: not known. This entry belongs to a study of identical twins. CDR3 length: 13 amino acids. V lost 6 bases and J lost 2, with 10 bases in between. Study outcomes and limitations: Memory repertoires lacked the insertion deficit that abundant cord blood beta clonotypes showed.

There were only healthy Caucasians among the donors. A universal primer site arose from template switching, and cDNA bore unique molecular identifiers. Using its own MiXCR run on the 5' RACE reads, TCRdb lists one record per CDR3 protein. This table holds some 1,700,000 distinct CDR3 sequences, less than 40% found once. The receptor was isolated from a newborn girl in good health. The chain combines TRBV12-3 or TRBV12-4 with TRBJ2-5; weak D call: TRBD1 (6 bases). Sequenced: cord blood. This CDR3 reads CASRLQGQETQYF. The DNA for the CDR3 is TGTGCCAGCAGGCTACAGGGACAAGAGACCCAGTACTTC.